This TCR beta chain was recorded in a study of CD8 T cell repertoires and HIV-1 epitope variants. Study at large: 1M T cells were kept uncultured as a baseline.

Per germline, CDR1 SGHNT and CDR2 YENEEA. V shed 5 bases, J shed 2 bases, and the junction held 3 bases outside the gene matches. The CDR3 has 15 amino acids. About this clone: The antigen remains undetermined.

The repertoire was sequenced with immunoSEQ multiplex PCR; TCRdb's copy has only in-frame clones and lacks some. The sample shows thousands of clones, around 69% of them seen only once. The source of this sequence is a male donor with HIV. Sequencing was carried out using cultured CD8+ T cells derived from PBMCs. The V call is TRBV11-3, the J call TRBJ2-1, with 10 positions matching TRBD2. The CDR3 DNA reads TGTGCCAGCAGCCCGAGCGGGGGGGCCTACAATGAGCAGTTCTTC. This gives the protein CASSPSGGAYNEQFF.